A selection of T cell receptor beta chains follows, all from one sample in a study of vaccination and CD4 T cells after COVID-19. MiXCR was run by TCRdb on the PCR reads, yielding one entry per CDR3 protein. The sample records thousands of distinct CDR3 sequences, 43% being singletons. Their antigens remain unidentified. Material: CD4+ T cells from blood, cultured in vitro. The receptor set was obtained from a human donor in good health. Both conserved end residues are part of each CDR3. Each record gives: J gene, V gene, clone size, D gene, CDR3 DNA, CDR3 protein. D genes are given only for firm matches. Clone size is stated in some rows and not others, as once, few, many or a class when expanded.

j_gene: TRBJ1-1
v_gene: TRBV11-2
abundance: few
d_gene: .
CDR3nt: TGTGCCAGCAGACGCTTAAGGGCGGGGATTAACTCTGAAGCTTTCTTT
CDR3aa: CASRRLRAGINSEAFF

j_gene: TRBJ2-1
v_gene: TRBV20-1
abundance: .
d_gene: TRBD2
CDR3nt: TGCAGTGCTAGACTAGCGGGAGGGCCAAGGTTAAATGAGCAGTTCTTC
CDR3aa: CSARLAGGPRLNEQFF

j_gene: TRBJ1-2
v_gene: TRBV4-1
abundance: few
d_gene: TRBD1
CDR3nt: TGCGCCAGCAGCCAACCTTCGACAGGGAGGAAGGATGGCTACACCTTC
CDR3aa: CASSQPSTGRKDGYTF

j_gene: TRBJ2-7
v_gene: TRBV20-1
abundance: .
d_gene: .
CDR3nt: TGCAGTGCACATTACCGGGACACTCGAAACCATAGCTACGAGCAGTACTTC
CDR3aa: CSAHYRDTRNHSYEQYF

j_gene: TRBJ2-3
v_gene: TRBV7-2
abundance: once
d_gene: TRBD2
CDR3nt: TGTGCCAGCAGCTTAGGGTTAGCGGGGGGGCGGCAGTATTTT
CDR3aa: CASSLGLAGGRQYF

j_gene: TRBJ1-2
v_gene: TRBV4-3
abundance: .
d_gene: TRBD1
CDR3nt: TGCGCCAGCAGCCAAGATGTGAGGCAGGGGGCTAATGGCTACACCTTC
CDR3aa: CASSQDVRQGANGYTF

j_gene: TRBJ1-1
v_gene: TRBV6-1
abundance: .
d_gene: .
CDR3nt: TGTGCCAGCAGGAGAGAGCGACTACGGAACACTGAAGCTTTCTTT
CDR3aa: CASRRERLRNTEAFF

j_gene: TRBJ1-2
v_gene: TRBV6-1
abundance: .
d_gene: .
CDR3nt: TGTGCCAGCAGACGGGACGGTTTCAACTATGGCTACACCTTC
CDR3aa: CASRRDGFNYGYTF

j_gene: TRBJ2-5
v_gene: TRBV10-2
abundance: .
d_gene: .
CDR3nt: TGCGCCAGCAGTGCGGCTCGGGAGACCCAGTACTTC
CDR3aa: CASSAARETQYF

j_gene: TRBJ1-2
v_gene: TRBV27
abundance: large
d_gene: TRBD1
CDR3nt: TGTGCCAGCAGTCCCGTTCGGACAGGGGGCTTTAACTATGGCTACACCTTC
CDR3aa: CASSPVRTGGFNYGYTF

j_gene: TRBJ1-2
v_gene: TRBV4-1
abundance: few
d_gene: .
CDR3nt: TGCGCCAGCAGCCAAGACGACTGGCTTGGCTACACCTTC
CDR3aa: CASSQDDWLGYTF

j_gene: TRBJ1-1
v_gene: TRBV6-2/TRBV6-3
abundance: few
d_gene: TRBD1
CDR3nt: TGTGCCAGCAGTTACACAGGGGCACTGAACACTGAAGCTTTCTTT
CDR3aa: CASSYTGALNTEAFF

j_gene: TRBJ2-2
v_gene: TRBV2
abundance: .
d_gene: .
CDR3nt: TGTGCCAGCAATCAGGGCAAACCCTCCGGGGAGCTGTTTTTT
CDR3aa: CASNQGKPSGELFF

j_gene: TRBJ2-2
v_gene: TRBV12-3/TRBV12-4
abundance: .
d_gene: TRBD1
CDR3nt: TGTGCCAGCGGTTCCGACAGGGTGTGGACCGGGGAGCTGTTTTTT
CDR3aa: CASGSDRVWTGELFF

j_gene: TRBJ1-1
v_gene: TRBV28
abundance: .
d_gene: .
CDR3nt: TGTGCCAGCAGTTTTCGACAGAAGACTCATGAAGCTTTCTTT
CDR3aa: CASSFRQKTHEAFF

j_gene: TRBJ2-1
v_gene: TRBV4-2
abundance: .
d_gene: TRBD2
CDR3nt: TGTGCCAGCAGCCAAGGTTCTAGCGGGAGGGCCGCAAATGAGCAGTTCTTC
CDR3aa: CASSQGSSGRAANEQFF

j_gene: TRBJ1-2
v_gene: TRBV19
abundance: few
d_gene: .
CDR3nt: TGTGCCAGTAGTGAAAGGTCGATAGCTAACTATGGCTACACCTTC
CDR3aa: CASSERSIANYGYTF

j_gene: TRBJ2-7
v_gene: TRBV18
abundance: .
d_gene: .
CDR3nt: TGTGCCAGCTCACCAGCGGACAAACTCTACGAGCAGTACTTC
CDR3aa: CASSPADKLYEQYF

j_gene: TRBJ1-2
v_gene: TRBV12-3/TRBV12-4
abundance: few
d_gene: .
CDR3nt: TGTGCCAGCAGTTTGGCTAACTATGGCTACACCTTC
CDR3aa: CASSLANYGYTF

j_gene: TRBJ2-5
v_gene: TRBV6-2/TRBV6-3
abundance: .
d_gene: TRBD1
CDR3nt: TGTGCCAGCAGTCCGGACAGGGAGCTATATACCCAGTACTTC
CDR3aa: CASSPDRELYTQYF

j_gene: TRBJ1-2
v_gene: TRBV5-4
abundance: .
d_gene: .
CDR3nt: TGTGCCAGCAGCTTAACCGTATGGGACACCTATGGCTACACCTTC
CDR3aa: CASSLTVWDTYGYTF

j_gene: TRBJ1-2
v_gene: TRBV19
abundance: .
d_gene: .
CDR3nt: TGTGCCTCCCGCCGGGACACTGGCTACACCTTC
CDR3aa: CASRRDTGYTF

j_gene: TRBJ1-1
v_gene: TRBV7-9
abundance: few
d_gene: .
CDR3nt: TGTGCCAGCAGCTTATTATACACTGAAGCTTTCTTT
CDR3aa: CASSLLYTEAFF

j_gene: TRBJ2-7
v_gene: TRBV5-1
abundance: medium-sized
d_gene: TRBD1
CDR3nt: TGCGCCAGCAGCTTAGGACAGGGGAGCTCCTACGAGCAGTACTTC
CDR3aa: CASSLGQGSSYEQYF

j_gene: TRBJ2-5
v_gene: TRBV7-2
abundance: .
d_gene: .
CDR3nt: TGTGCCAGCAGCTGGTACCAAGAGACCCAGTACTTC
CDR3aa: CASSWYQETQYF

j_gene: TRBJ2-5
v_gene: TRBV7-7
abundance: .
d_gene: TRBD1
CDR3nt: TGTGCCAGCAGCTTAATCCCACAGGGGGTTCAAGAGACCCAGTACTTC
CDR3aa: CASSLIPQGVQETQYF

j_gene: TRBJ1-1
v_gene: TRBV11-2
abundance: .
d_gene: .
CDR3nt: TGTGCCAGCAGCCTCGGGACAAGCACTGAAGCTTTCTTT
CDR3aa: CASSLGTSTEAFF

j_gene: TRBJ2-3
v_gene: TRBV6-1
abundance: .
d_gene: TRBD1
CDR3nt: TGTGCCAGCAGTAGACAGGGGTTAATTGCAGATACGCAGTATTTT
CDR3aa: CASSRQGLIADTQYF

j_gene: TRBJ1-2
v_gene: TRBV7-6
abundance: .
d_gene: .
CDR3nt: TGTGCCAGCAGCGGTCGAAACGGGACGGGCTATGGCTACACCTTC
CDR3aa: CASSGRNGTGYGYTF

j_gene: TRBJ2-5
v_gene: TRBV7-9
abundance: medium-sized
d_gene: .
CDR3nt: TGTGCCAGCAGCCCGCAGGACGCCCAGTACTTC
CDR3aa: CASSPQDAQYF

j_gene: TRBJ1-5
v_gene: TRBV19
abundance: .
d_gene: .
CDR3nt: TGTGCCAGTAACCCCGGGCTCACCAATCAGCCCCAGCATTTT
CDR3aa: CASNPGLTNQPQHF

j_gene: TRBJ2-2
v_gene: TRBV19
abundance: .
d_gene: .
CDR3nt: TGTGCCAGTATGAGGGATCGACGAGGCCTTCTAGGAGCTCCCGGGGAGCTGTTTTTT
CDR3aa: CASMRDRRGLLGAPGELFF

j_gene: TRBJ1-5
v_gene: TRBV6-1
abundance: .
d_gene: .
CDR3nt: TGTGCCAGCAGCCCCGGGGGTCAGCCCCAGCATTTT
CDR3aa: CASSPGGQPQHF